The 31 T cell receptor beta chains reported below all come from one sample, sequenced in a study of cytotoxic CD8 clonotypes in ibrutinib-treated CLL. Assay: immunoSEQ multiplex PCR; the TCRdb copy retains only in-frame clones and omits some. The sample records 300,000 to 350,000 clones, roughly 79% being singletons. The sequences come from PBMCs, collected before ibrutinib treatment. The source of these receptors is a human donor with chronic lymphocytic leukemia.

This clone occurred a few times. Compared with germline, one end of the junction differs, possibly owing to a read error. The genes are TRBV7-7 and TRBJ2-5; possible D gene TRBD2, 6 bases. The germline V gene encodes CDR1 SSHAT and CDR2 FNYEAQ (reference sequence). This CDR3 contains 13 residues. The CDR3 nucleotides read TGTGCTAGCAGCTCGACTAGCCAAGAGACCCAGTACTTC. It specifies CASSSTSQETQYF.

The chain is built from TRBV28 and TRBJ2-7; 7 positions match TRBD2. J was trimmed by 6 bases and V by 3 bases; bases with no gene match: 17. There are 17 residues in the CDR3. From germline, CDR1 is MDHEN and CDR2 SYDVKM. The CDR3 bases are TGTGCCAGCAGTTTCCCCTCGTGGGGCCAGCGGGAAGGCGAGCAGTACTTC. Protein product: CASSFPSWGQREGEQYF.

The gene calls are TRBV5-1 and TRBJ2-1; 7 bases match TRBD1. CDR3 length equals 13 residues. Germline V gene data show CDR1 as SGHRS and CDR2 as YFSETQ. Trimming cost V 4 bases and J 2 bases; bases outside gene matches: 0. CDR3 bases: TGCGCCAGCAGCCAGGGGGCCTACAATGAGCAGTTCTTC. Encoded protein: CASSQGAYNEQFF.

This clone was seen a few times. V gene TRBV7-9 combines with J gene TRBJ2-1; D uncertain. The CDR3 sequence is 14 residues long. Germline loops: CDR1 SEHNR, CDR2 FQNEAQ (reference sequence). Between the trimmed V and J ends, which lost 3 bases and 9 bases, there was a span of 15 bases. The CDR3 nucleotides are TGTGCCAGCAGCTTTGCACCCGACGGAATTGAGCAGTTCTTC. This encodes CASSFAPDGIEQFF.

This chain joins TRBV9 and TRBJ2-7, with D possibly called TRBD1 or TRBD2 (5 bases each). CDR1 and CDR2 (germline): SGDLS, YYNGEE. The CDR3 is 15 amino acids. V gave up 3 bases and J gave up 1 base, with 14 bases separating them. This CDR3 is CASSGGYDPSYEQYF. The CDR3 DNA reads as TGTGCCAGCAGCGGGGGGTATGACCCATCCTACGAGCAGTACTTC.

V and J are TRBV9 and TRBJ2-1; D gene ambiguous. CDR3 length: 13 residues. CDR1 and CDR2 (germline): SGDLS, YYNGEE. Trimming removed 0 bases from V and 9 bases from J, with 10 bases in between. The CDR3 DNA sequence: TGTGCCAGCAGCGTAGCTTCCGGTGGTGAGCAGTTCTTC. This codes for CASSVASGGEQFF.

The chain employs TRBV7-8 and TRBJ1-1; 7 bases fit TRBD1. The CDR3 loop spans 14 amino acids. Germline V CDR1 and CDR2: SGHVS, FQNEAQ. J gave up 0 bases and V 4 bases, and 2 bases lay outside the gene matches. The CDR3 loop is CASSYRGVNTEAFF. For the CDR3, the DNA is TGTGCCAGCAGCTACAGGGGTGTGAACACTGAAGCTTTCTTT.

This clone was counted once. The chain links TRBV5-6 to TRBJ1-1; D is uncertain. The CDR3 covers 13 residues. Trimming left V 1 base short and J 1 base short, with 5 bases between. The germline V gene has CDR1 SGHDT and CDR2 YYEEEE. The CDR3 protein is CASSLRRNTEAFF. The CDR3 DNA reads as TGTGCCAGCAGCTTGCGCAGGAACACTGAAGCTTTCTTT.

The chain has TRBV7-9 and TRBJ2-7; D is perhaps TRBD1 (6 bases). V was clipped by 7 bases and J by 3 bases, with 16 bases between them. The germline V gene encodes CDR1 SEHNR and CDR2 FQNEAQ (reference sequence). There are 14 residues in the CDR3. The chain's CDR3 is CASTPDDRHYEQYF. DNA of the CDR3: TGTGCCAGCACCCCGGATGACAGGCACTACGAGCAGTACTTC. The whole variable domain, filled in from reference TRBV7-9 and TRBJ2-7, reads DTGVSQNPRHKITKRGQNVTFRCDPISEHNRLYWYRQTLGQGPEFLTYFQNEAQLEKSRLLSDRFSAERPKGSFSTLEIQRTEQGDSAMYLCASTPDDRHYEQYFGPGTRLTVT.

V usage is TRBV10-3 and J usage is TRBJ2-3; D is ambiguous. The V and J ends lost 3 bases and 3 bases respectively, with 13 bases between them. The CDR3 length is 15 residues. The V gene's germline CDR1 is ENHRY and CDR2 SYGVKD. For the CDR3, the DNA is TGTGCCATCAGTGAAAGTTTCCCGGCAACAGATACGCAGTATTTT. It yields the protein CAISESFPATDTQYF.

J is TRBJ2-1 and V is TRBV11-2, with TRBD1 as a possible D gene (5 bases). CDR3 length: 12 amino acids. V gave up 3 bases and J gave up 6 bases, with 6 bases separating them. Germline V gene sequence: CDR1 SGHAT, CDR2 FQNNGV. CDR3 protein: CASSLGRNEQFF. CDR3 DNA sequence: TGTGCCAGCAGCTTGGGGCGCAATGAGCAGTTCTTC. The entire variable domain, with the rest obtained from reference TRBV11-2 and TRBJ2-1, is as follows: EAGVAQSPRYKIIEKRQSVAFWCNPISGHATLYWYQQILGQGPKLLIQFQNNGVVDDSQLPKDRFSAERLKGVDSTLKIQPAKLEDSAVYLCASSLGRNEQFFGPGTRLTVL.

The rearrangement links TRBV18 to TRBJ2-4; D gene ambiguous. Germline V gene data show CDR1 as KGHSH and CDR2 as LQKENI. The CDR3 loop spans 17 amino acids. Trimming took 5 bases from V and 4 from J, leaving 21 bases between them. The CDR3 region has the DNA TGTGCCAGCTCAACTTCAGTCTCCCAAGGGCTAAAAAACATTCAGTACTTC. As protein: CASSTSVSQGLKNIQYF.

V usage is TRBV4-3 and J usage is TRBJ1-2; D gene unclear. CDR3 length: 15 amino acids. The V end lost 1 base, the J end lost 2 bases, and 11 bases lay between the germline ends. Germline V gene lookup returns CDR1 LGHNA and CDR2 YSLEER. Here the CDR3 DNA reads TGCGCCAGCAGCCAAGGGGCAGGCGTCAACTATGGCTACACCTTC. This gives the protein CASSQGAGVNYGYTF.

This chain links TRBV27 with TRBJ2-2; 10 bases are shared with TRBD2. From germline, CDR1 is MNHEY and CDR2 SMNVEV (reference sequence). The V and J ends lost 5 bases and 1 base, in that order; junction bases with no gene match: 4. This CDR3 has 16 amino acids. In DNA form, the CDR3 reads TGTGCCAGCAGTCCTAGACTAGCGGGGAACACCGGGGAGCTGTTTTTT. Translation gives CASSPRLAGNTGELFF.

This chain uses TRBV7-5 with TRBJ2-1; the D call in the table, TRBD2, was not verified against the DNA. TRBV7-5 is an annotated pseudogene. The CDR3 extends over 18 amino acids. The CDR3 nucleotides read TGTGTCAGTCCTCAAGGGGCAGGGGCCCTTCGGGATAGCGGGGAGCAGTTCTTC. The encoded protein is CVSPQGAGALRDSGEQFF.

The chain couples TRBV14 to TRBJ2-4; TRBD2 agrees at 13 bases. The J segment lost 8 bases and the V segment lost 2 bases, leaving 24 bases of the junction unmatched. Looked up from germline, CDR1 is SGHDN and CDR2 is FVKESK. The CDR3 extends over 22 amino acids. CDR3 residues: CASSQQLGPGLAGWSFTDIQYF. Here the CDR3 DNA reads TGTGCCAGCAGCCAACAGTTAGGTCCGGGACTAGCGGGATGGTCTTTTACGGACATTCAGTACTTC. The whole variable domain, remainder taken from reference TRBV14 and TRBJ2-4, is EAGVTQFPSHSVIEKGQTVTLRCDPISGHDNLYWYRRVMGKEIKFLLHFVKESKQDESGMPNNRFLAERTGGTYSTLKVQPAELEDSGVYFCASSQQLGPGLAGWSFTDIQYFGAGTRLSVL.

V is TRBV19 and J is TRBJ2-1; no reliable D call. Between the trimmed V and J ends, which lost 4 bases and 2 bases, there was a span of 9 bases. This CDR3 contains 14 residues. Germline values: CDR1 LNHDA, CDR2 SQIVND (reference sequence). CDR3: CASSSGEPYNEQFF. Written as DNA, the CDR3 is TGTGCCAGTAGTAGTGGGGAACCCTACAATGAGCAGTTCTTC.

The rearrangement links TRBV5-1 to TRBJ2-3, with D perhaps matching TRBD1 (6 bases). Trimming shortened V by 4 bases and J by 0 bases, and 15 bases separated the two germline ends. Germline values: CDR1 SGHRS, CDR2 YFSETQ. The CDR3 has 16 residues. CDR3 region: CASSRDAGQSTDTQYF. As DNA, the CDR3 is TGCGCCAGCAGCCGAGACGCAGGACAGAGCACAGATACGCAGTATTTT. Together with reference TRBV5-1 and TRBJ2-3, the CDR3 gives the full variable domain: KAGVTQTPRYLIKTRGQQVTLSCSPISGHRSVSWYQQTPGQGLQFLFEYFSETQRNKGNFPGRFSGRQFSNSRSEMNVSTLELGDSALYLCASSRDAGQSTDTQYFGPGTRLTVL.

For the CDR3, the DNA is TGTGCCAGTAGTCAGGGACAGGGAAATCAGCCCCAGCATTTT. This gives the protein CASSQGQGNQPQHF. V is TRBV19 and J is TRBJ1-5; 9 bases match TRBD1. Looked up from germline, CDR1 is LNHDA and CDR2 is SQIVND (reference sequence). J was trimmed by 4 bases and V by 5 bases; bases with no gene match: 3. This CDR3 is built from 14 residues.

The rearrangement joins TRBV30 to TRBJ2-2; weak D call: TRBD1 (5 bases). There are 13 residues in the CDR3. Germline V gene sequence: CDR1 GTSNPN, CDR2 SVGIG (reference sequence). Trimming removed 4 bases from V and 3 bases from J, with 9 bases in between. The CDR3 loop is CAWTIQDTGELFF. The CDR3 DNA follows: TGTGCCTGGACCATACAGGACACCGGGGAGCTGTTTTTT.

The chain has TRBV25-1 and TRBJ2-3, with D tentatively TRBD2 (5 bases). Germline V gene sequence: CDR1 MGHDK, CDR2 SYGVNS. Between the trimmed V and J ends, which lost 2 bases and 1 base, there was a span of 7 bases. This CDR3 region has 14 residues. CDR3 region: CASSEMGGTDTQYF. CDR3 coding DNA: TGTGCCAGCAGTGAAATGGGAGGCACAGATACGCAGTATTTT.

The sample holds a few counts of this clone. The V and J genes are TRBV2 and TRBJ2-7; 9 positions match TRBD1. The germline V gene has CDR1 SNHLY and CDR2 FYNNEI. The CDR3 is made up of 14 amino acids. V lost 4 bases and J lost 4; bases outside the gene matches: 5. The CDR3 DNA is TGTGCCAGCAGTGTATACAGGGGGCTGTACGAGCAGTACTTC. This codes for CASSVYRGLYEQYF.

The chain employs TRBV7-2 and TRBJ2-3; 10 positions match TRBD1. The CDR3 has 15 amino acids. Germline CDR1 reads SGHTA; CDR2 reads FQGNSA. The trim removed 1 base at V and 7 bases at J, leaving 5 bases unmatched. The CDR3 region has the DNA TGTGCCAGCAGCTTAGACGGGACAGGGGCACATACGCAGTATTTT. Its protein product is CASSLDGTGAHTQYF.

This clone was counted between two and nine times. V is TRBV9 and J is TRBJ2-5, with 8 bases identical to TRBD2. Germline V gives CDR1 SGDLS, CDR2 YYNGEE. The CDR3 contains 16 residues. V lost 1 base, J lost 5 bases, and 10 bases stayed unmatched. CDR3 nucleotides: TGTGCCAGCAGCGTAAATTCAGCGGGAGTTTTGGAGACCCAGTACTTC. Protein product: CASSVNSAGVLETQYF. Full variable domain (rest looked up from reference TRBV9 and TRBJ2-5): DSGVTQTPKHLITATGQRVTLRCSPRSGDLSVYWYQQSLDQGLQFLIQYYNGEERAKGNILERFSAQQFPDLHSELNLSSLELGDSALYFCASSVNSAGVLETQYFGPGTRLLVL.

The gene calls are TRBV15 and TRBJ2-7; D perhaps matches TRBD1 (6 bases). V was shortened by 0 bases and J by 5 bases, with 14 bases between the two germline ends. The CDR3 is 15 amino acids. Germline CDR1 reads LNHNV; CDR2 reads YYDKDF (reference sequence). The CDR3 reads CATSRDNRDVNEQYF. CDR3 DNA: TGTGCCACCAGCAGAGATAACAGGGATGTAAACGAGCAGTACTTC.

The CDR3 coding sequence is TGTGCCAGCAGTCCCGGGGGGAGACGTCCCGAGCAGTACTTC. It is translated as CASSPGGRRPEQYF. This sequence joins TRBV5-6 and TRBJ2-7; TRBD2 matches at 7 bases. This CDR3 region has 14 residues. With 5 bases clipped from V and 6 bases from J, the junction kept 11 bases outside the gene matches. Looked up from germline, CDR1 is SGHDT and CDR2 is YYEEEE. Variable domain in full (rest from reference TRBV5-6 and TRBJ2-7): DAGVTQSPTHLIKTRGQQVTLRCSPKSGHDTVSWYQQALGQGPQFIFQYYEEEERQRGNFPDRFSGHQFPNYSSELNVNALLLGDSALYLCASSPGGRRPEQYFGPGTRLTVT.

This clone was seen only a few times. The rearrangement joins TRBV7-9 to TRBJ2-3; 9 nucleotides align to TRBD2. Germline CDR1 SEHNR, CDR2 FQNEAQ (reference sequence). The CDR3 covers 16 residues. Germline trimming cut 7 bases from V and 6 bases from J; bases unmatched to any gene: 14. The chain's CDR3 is CASTPGVAGGLDTQYF. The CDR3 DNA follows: TGTGCCAGCACCCCGGGTGTGGCGGGAGGGCTGGATACGCAGTATTTT.

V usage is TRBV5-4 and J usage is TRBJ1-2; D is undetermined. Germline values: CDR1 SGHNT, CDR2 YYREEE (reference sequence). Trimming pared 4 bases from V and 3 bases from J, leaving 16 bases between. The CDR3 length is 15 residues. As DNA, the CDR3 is TGTGCCAGCAGCCCTCGCACAGCTCTCGACTATGGCTACACCTTC. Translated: CASSPRTALDYGYTF.

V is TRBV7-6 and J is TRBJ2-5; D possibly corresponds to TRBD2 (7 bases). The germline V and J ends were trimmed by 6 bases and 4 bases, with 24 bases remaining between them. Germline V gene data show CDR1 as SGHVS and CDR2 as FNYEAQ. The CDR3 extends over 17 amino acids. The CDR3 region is CASRAGQDRWGRETQYF. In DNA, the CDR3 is TGTGCCAGCAGAGCGGGGCAGGACCGCTGGGGGCGAGAGACCCAGTACTTC.

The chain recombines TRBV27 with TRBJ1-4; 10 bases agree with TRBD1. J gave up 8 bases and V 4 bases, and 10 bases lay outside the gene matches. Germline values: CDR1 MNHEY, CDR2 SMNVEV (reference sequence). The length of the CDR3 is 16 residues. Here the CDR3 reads CASSSDRGRGREKLFF. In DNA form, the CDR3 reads TGTGCCAGCAGTTCTGACAGGGGGCGCGGGAGGGAAAAACTGTTTTTT.

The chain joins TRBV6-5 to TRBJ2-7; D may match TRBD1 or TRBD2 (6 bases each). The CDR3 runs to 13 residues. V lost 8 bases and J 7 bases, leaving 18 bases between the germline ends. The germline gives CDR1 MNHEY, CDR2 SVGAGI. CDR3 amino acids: CASLDSLGGEQYF. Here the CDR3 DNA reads TGTGCCAGCCTGGACTCACTAGGGGGGGAGCAGTACTTC.